This TCR beta chain originates from a study of CD4 T cells in relation to SARS-CoV-2 and coronaviruses. The unexposed donors gave CD4+ T cells in about 2010-2019, prior to COVID-19. Data came from immunoSEQ multiplex PCR; TCRdb stores just in-frame clones and leaves some out. The table shows 60,000 to 75,000 clones, with more than 85% occurring only once. Germline V gene data show CDR1 as SGHRS and CDR2 as YFSETQ. Trimming shortened V by 4 bases and J by 4 bases, and 9 bases separated the two germline ends. The CDR3 loop spans 13 amino acids. The sequence was collected from a human donor in good health. The rearrangement links TRBV5-1 to TRBJ1-5; D is unclear. The sequencing sample was made of naive CD4+ T cells from PBMCs. The subset: naive CD4+ T cells isolated by negative enrichment. CDR3 amino acids: CASSPAPNQPQHF. The CDR3 region has the DNA TGCGCCAGCAGCCCGGCTCCGAATCAGCCCCAGCATTTT.